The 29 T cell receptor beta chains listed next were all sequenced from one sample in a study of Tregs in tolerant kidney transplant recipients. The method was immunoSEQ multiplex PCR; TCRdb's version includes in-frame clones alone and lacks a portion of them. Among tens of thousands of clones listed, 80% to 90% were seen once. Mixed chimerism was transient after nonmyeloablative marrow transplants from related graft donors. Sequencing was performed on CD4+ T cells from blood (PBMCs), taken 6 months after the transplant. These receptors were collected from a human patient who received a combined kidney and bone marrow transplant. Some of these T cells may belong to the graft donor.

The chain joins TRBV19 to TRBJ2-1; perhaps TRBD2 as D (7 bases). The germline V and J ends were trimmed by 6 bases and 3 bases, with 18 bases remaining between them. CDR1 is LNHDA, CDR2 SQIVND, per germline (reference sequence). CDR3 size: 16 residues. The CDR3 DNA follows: TGTGCCAGTAGAAAAGGGGGAGGGGTCGACTACAATGAGCAGTTCTTC. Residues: CASRKGGGVDYNEQFF.

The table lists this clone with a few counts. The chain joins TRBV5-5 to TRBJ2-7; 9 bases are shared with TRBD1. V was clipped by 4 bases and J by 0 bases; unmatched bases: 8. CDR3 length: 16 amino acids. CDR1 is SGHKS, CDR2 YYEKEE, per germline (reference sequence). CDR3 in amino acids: CASSRTGTGISYEQYF. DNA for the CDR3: TGTGCCAGCAGCAGAACCGGGACAGGGATCTCCTACGAGCAGTACTTC. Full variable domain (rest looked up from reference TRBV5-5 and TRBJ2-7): DAGVTQSPTHLIKTRGQQVTLRCSPISGHKSVSWYQQVLGQGPQFIFQYYEKEERGRGNFPDRFSARQFPNYSSELNVNALLLGDSALYLCASSRTGTGISYEQYFGPGTRLTVT.

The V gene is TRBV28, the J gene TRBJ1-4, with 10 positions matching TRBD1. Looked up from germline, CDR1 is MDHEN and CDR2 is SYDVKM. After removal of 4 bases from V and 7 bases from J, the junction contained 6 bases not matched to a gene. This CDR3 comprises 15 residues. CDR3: CASSSTGGAGEKLFF. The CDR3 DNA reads TGTGCCAGCAGTTCGACAGGGGGCGCAGGTGAAAAACTGTTTTTT.

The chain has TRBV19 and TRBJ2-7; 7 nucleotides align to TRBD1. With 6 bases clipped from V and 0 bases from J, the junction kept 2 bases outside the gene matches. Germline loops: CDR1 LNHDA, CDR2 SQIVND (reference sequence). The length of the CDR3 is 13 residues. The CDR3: CASRRDSSYEQYF. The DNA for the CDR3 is TGTGCCAGTAGAAGGGACAGCTCCTACGAGCAGTACTTC.

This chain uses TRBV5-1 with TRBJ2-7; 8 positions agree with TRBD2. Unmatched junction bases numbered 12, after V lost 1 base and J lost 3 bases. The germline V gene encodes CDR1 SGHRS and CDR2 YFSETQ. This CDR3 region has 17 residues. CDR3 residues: CASSLITSGYKLYEQYF. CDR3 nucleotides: TGCGCCAGCAGCTTGATCACTAGCGGATACAAACTCTACGAGCAGTACTTC.

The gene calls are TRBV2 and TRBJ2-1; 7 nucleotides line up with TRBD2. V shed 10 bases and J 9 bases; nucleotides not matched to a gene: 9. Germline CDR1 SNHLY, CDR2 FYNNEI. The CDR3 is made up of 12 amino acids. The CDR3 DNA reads TGTGCCACCAGCCGGGGGGTGGGTGAGCAGTTCTTC. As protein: CATSRGVGEQFF. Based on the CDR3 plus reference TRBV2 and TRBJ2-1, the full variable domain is EPEVTQTPSHQVTQMGQEVILRCVPISNHLYFYWYRQILGQKVEFLVSFYNNEISEKSEIFDDQFSVERPDGSNFTLKIRSTKLEDSAMYFCATSRGVGEQFFGPGTRLTVL.

The CDR3 sequence is CASSIFRQGGTEAFF. DNA for the CDR3: TGTGCCAGCAGTATCTTTCGACAGGGGGGGACTGAAGCTTTCTTT. The chain uses TRBV28 and TRBJ1-1, with 9 bases matching TRBD1. The ends lost 5 bases at V and 5 bases at J; junction bases unmatched: 9. The germline CDR1 and CDR2 sequences are MDHEN and SYDVKM. This CDR3 is built from 15 residues.

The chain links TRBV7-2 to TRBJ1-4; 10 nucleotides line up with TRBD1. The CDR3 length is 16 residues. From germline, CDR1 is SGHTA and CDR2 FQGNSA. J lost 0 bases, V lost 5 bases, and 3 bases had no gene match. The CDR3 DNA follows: TGTGCCAGCAGCCGACAGGGGGCTGCAACTAATGAAAAACTGTTTTTT. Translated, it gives CASSRQGAATNEKLFF.

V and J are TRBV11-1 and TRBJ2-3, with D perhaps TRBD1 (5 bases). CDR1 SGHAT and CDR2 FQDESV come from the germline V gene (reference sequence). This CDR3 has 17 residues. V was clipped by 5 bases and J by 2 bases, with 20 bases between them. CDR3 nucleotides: TGTGCCAGCAGCATATGGGAAGGGGCCAGGGCCACAGATACGCAGTATTTT. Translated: CASSIWEGARATDTQYF.

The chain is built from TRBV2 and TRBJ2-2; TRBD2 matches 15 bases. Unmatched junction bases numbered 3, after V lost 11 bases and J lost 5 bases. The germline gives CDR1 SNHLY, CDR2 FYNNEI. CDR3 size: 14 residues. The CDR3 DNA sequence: TGTGCCGGAGGGACTAGCGGGAGGACCGGGGAGCTGTTTTTT. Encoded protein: CAGGTSGRTGELFF.

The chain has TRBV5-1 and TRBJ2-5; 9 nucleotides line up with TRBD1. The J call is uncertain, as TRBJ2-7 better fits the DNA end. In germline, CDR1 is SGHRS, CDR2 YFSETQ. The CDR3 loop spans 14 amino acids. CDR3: CASSSTGGIYEQYF. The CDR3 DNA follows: TGCGCCAGCAGCTCGACAGGGGGAATCTACGAGCAGTACTTC.

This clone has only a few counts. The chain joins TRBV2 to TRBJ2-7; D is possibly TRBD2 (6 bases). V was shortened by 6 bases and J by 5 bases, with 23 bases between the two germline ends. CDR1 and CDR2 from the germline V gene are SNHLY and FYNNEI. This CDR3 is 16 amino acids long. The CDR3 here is CASSTTRRDGANEQYF. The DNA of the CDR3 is TGTGCCAGCAGCACCACCCGGCGGGACGGTGCCAACGAGCAGTACTTC.

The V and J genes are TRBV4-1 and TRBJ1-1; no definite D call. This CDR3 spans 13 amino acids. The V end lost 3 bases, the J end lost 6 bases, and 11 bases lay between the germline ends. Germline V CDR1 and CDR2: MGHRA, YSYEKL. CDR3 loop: CASSQELRAEAFF. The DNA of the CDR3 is TGCGCCAGCAGCCAGGAACTTCGGGCTGAAGCTTTCTTT.

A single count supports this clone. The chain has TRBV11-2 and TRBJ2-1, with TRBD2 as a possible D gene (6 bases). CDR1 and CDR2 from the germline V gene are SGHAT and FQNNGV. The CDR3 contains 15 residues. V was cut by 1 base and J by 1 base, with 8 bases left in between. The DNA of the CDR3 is TGTGCCAGCAGCTTAGCGGGAGTATCCTACAATGAGCAGTTCTTC. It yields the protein CASSLAGVSYNEQFF.

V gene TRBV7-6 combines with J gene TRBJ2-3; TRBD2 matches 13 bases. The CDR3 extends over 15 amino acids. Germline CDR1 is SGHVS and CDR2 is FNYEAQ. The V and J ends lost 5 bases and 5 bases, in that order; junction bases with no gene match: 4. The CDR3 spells CASSRGLAGVDTQYF. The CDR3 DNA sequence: TGTGCCAGCAGCCGCGGACTAGCGGGAGTAGATACGCAGTATTTT.

The CDR3 DNA follows: TGTGCCAGCCGCTTGGGAGAGAACACTGAAGCTTTCTTT. Protein: CASRLGENTEAFF. The V gene is TRBV2, the J gene TRBJ1-1; D is uncertain. Per germline, CDR1 SNHLY and CDR2 FYNNEI. This CDR3 contains 13 residues. Trimming left V 8 bases short and J 1 base short, with 11 bases between.

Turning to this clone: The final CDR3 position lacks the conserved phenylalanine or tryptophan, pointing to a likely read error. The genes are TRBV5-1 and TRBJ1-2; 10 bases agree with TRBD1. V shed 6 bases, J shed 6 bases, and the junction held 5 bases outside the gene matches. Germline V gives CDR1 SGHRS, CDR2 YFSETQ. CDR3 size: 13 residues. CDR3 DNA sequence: TGCGCCAGCAACTTTGGGACAGGGGATGGCTACACCCTC. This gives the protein CASNFGTGDGYTL.

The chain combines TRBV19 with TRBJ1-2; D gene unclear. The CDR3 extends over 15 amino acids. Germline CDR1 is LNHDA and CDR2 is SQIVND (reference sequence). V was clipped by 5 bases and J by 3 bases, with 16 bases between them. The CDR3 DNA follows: TGTGCCAGTAGTTTTCTCGCGGTCAAAGACTATGGCTACACCTTC. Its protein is CASSFLAVKDYGYTF.

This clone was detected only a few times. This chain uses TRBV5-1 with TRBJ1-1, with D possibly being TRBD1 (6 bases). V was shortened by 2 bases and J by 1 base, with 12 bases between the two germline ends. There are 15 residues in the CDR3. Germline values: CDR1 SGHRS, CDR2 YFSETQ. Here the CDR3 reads CASSLPGTPNTEAFF. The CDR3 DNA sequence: TGCGCCAGCAGCTTACCCGGGACACCGAACACTGAAGCTTTCTTT.

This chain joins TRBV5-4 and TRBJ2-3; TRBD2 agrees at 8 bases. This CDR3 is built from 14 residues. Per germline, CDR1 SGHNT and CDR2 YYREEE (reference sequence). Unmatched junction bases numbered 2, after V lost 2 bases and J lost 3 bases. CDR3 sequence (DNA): TGTGCCAGCAGCTTCGGGGGGGCTACAGATACGCAGTATTTT. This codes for CASSFGGATDTQYF.

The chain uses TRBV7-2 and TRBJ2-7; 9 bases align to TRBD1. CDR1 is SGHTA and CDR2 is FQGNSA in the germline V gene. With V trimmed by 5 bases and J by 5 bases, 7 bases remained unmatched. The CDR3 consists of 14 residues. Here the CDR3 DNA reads TGTGCCAGCAGCCTCCAGGGGGACAGGGACGAGCAGTACTTC. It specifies CASSLQGDRDEQYF.

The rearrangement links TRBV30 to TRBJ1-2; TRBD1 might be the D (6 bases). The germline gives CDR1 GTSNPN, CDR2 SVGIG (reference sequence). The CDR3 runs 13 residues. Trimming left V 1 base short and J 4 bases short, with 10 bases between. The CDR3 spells CAWSARGIYGYTF. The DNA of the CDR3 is TGTGCCTGGAGTGCCAGGGGTATCTATGGCTACACCTTC.

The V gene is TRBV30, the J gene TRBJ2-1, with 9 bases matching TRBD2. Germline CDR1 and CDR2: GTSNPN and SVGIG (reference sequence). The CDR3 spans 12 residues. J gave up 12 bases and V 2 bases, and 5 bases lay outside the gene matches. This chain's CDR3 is CAWSRGREGQFF. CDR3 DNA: TGTGCCTGGAGTCGAGGGCGGGAGGGGCAGTTCTTC.

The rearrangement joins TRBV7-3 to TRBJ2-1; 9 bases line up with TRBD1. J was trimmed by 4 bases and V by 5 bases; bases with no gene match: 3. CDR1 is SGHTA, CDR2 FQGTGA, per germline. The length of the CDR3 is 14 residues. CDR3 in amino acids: CASSPGTGYNEQFF. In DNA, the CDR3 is TGTGCCAGCAGCCCCGGGACAGGGTACAATGAGCAGTTCTTC.

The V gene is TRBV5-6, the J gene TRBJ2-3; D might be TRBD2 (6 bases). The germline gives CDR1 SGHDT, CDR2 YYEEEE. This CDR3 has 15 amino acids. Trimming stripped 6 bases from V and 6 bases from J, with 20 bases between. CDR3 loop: CASTFWAAGLDTQYF. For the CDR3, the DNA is TGTGCCAGCACCTTTTGGGCCGCGGGGTTGGATACGCAGTATTTT.

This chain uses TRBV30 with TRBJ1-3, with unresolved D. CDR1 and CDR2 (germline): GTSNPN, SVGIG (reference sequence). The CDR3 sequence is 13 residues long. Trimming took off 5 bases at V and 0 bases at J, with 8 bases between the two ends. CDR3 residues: CAWGPHSGNTIYF. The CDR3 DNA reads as TGTGCCTGGGGGCCCCACTCTGGAAACACCATATATTTT.

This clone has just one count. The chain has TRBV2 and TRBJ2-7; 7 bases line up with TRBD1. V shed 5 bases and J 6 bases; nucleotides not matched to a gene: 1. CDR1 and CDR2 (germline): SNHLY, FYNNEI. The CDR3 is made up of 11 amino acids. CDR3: CASSYRGEQYF. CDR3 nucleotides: TGTGCCAGCAGTTACAGGGGCGAGCAGTACTTC.

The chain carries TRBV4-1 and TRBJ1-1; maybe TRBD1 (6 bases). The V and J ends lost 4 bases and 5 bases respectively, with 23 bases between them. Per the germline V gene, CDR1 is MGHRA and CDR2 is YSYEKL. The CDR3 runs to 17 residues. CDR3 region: CASSLVGRGLGGTEAFF. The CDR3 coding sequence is TGCGCCAGCAGCCTGGTTGGGCGGGGGCTGGGTGGGACTGAAGCTTTCTTT.

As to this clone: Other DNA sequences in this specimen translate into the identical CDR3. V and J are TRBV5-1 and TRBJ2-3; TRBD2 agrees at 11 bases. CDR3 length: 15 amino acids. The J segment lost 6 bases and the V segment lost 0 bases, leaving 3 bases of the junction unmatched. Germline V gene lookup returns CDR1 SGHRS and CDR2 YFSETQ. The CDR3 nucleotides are TGCGCCAGCAGCTTGGCACTAGCGGGAGTGGATACGCAGTATTTT. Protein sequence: CASSLALAGVDTQYF.